One and the same sample provided the 11 T cell receptor beta chains below, sequenced in a study of blood T cell repertoires in COVID-19. Only in-frame clones appear in the TCRdb table, and some are missing; sequencing was by immunoSEQ multiplex PCR. Among about 94,000 clones, about 83% were seen once, and the ten largest hold 6.3%. The material sequenced was peripheral blood. Receptors were obtained from a man aged 65-85 years with COVID-19, enrolled during active disease.

The rearrangement links TRBV29-1 to TRBJ1-2; 10 bases map to TRBD1. The CDR3 is 13 residues long. Germline-derived CDR1 and CDR2 are SQVTM and ANQGSEA. The V segment lost 6 bases and the J segment 4 bases; nucleotides outside the gene matches: 5. CDR3 residues: CSVTGTGVYGYTF. CDR3 nucleotides: TGCAGCGTGACCGGGACAGGGGTCTATGGCTACACCTTC.

V and J are TRBV6-1 and TRBJ2-3; 9 positions match TRBD1. This CDR3 is built from 15 residues. Germline assignment: CDR1 MNHNS and CDR2 SASEGT. The V gene end was trimmed by 3 bases and the J gene end by 6 bases; junction bases not matched to a gene: 7. The CDR3 nucleotides read TGTGCCAGCAGTGAGGGGGGACAGGGCTGGGATACGCAGTATTTT. Translation: CASSEGGQGWDTQYF.

This chain's CDR3 is CASSMRVAAPGYYGYTF. In DNA, the CDR3 is TGTGCCAGTAGTATGAGGGTGGCAGCACCTGGCTACTATGGCTACACCTTC. The chain is built from TRBV19 and TRBJ1-2; D remains ambiguous. Trimming left V 3 bases short and J 3 bases short, with 20 bases between. CDR3 length: 17 amino acids. Germline CDR1 is LNHDA and CDR2 is SQIVND (reference sequence). The full variable domain, in which reference TRBV19 and TRBJ1-2 provide the parts outside the CDR3, is DGGITQSPKYLFRKEGQNVTLSCEQNLNHDAMYWYRQDPGQGLRLIYYSQIVNDFQKGDIAEGYSVSREKKESFPLTVTSAQKNPTAFYLCASSMRVAAPGYYGYTFGSGTRLTVV.

Only one count was recorded for this clone. The chain employs TRBV4-2 and TRBJ2-2; TRBD2 matches at 13 bases. The junction had 9 bases not matched to a gene; V was cut back by 0 bases and J by 2 bases. In germline, CDR1 is LGHNA, CDR2 YNFKEQ. The CDR3 loop spans 20 amino acids. The CDR3 region is CASSQEGKGLAGLNTGELFF. CDR3 DNA: TGTGCCAGCAGCCAAGAAGGGAAGGGACTAGCGGGACTAAACACCGGGGAGCTGTTTTTT.

This clone has a handful of counts. J is TRBJ2-1 and V is TRBV2, with D uncertain. The CDR3 length is 14 residues. V dropped 0 bases and J dropped 8 bases, with 11 bases sitting between them. The germline V gene encodes CDR1 SNHLY and CDR2 FYNNEI. DNA for the CDR3: TGTGCCAGCAGTGAAGCCTATCCAACCCATGAGCAGTTCTTC. Its protein is CASSEAYPTHEQFF.

The chain links TRBV19 to TRBJ1-1; 10 bases line up with TRBD1. V dropped 8 bases and J dropped 5; count of bases not matched to a gene: 5. Germline CDR1 LNHDA, CDR2 SQIVND (reference sequence). The CDR3 runs 13 residues. CDR3 coding DNA: TGTGCCAGTGTAGACAGGGGGCCGACTGAAGCTTTCTTT. Its protein product is CASVDRGPTEAFF.

The chain joins TRBV5-1 to TRBJ2-3, with TRBD1 identical over 9 bases. With V trimmed by 4 bases and J by 4 bases, 7 bases remained unmatched. Per the germline V gene, CDR1 is SGHRS and CDR2 is YFSETQ. This CDR3 has 15 amino acids. The CDR3 here is CASSPDRGGADTQYF. CDR3 coding DNA: TGCGCCAGCAGCCCGGACAGGGGTGGCGCAGATACGCAGTATTTT.

The CDR3 loop is CSASVSGWNTEAFF. As DNA, the CDR3 is TGCAGTGCTAGTGTCAGTGGTTGGAACACTGAAGCTTTCTTT. This chain links TRBV20-1 with TRBJ1-1; D is unresolved. The CDR3 spans 14 residues. CDR1 is DFQATT and CDR2 is SNEGSKA in the germline V gene (reference sequence). Trimming cost V 3 bases and J 1 base, with 12 bases left between them.

For the CDR3, the DNA is TGTGCCAGCAGTTTTCAGTTGGCTGAAGCTTTCTTT. Amino acid sequence: CASSFQLAEAFF. This chain connects TRBV28 to TRBJ1-1; D ambiguous. There are 12 residues in the CDR3. V shed 3 bases and J shed 6 bases, with 8 bases lying between them. Germline CDR1 reads MDHEN; CDR2 reads SYDVKM. Using reference TRBV28 and TRBJ1-1 for the parts outside the CDR3, the full variable domain is DVKVTQSSRYLVKRTGEKVFLECVQDMDHENMFWYRQDPGLGLRLIYFSYDVKMKEKGDIPEGYSVSREKKERFSLILESASTNQTSMYLCASSFQLAEAFFGQGTRLTVV.

The V gene is TRBV27, the J gene TRBJ2-1; tentatively, D is TRBD1 (6 bases). The CDR3 spans 14 residues. Between the trimmed V and J ends, which lost 6 bases and 0 bases, there was a span of 9 bases. CDR1 is MNHEY, CDR2 SMNVEV, per germline (reference sequence). Written as DNA, the CDR3 is TGTGCCAGCAGCTCAGGGGACTCCTACAATGAGCAGTTCTTC. This codes for CASSSGDSYNEQFF.

V is TRBV4-3 and J is TRBJ1-1; D is unresolved. The CDR3 length is 18 residues. V was pared by 4 bases and J by 0 bases, with 21 bases between. CDR1 and CDR2 (germline): LGHNA, YSLEER. This chain's CDR3 is CASSPQAQRWEMNTEAFF. In DNA form, the CDR3 reads TGCGCCAGCAGCCCTCAGGCGCAGCGGTGGGAGATGAACACTGAAGCTTTCTTT.